One and the same sample provided the 17 T cell receptor beta chains below, sequenced in a study of blood T cell repertoires in COVID-19 (dated by TCRdb to the early 2020s). The library was produced with the immunoSEQ multiplex PCR assay. TCRdb provides this immuneACCESS table in a form limited to in-frame rearrangements. Some clones are lacking; in checked studies, under half of them reflect an unresolved V gene, and why the rest are absent is not known. The sample data list approximately 220,000 clones, and roughly 80% of these were observed just once. In total, the top ten clones hold approximately 4.9% of the sample. The material sequenced was PBMCs or T cells enriched from blood (not recorded which). The receptor set was obtained from a woman aged 45-65 years who had been exposed to COVID-19.

The V gene is TRBV4-2, the J gene TRBJ2-3; possibly TRBD2 for D (6 bases). This CDR3 comprises 15 residues. The germline CDR1 and CDR2 sequences are LGHNA and YNFKEQ. V was cut by 0 bases and J by 1 base, with 8 bases left in between. The CDR3: CASSQERGRTDTQYF. In nucleotides, the CDR3 is TGTGCCAGCAGCCAAGAGCGGGGACGCACAGATACGCAGTATTTT.

The chain links TRBV7-9 to TRBJ2-7, with 13 bases matching TRBD2. This CDR3 is built from 18 residues. CDR1 and CDR2 from the germline V gene are SEHNR and FQNEAQ (reference sequence). J was trimmed by 2 bases and V by 4 bases; bases with no gene match: 11. DNA for the CDR3: TGTGCCAGCAGCTACTTGACTAGCGGGGGGCCCTCTCCCTACGAGCAGTACTTC. Translation gives CASSYLTSGGPSPYEQYF.

CDR3 amino acids: CASSYGTGVNTEAFF. CDR3 bases: TGTGCCAGCAGTTACGGGACAGGTGTGAACACTGAAGCTTTCTTT. The chain has TRBV6-5 and TRBJ1-1, with 8 nucleotides matching TRBD1. The germline V gene has CDR1 MNHEY and CDR2 SVGAGI. This CDR3 is 15 amino acids long. The J segment lost 0 bases and the V segment lost 2 bases, leaving 2 bases of the junction unmatched.

This rearrangement joins TRBV23-1 to TRBJ1-1, with D uncertain. TRBV23-1 is identified as an open reading frame with a role that is uncertain. Trimming stripped 4 bases from V and 1 base from J, with 13 bases between. The CDR3 totals 15 residues. The CDR3: CASSRSRPRNTEAFF. For the CDR3, the DNA is TGCGCCAGCAGTCGAAGCCGCCCAAGGAACACTGAAGCTTTCTTT.

V usage is TRBV4-1 and J usage is TRBJ1-3; D not resolved. V lost 0 bases and J lost 9, with 12 bases in between. CDR1 MGHRA and CDR2 YSYEKL come from the germline V gene. The CDR3 has 14 residues. The CDR3 DNA reads TGCGCCAGCAGCCAAGAGGAGAACTCCGGCACCATATATTTT. It encodes CASSQEENSGTIYF.

V usage is TRBV14 and J usage is TRBJ1-5; D unclear. Per germline, CDR1 SGHDN and CDR2 FVKESK. CDR3 length: 17 amino acids. The V and J ends lost 7 bases and 1 base respectively, with 20 bases between them. CDR3 DNA: TGTGCCAGCAACACTGATAGGGAGGGTACAAGCAATCAGCCCCAGCATTTT. Translated, it gives CASNTDREGTSNQPQHF.

The chain carries TRBV5-6 and TRBJ2-3; 7 bases line up with TRBD1. CDR1 and CDR2 from the germline V gene are SGHDT and YYEEEE. J was trimmed by 4 bases and V by 0 bases; bases with no gene match: 2. The CDR3 covers 14 residues. The CDR3 DNA is TGTGCCAGCAGCTTGGGAGGGGGCGCAGATACGCAGTATTTT. Protein: CASSLGGGADTQYF.

The chain links TRBV19 to TRBJ2-3; 8 positions match TRBD2. The germline V gene encodes CDR1 LNHDA and CDR2 SQIVND (reference sequence). The junction had 5 bases not matched to a gene; V was cut back by 11 bases and J by 1 base. This CDR3 contains 13 residues. CDR3 in DNA: TGTGCCTCGGCAGCGGGGGGCACAGATACGCAGTATTTT. This codes for CASAAGGTDTQYF.

The V call is TRBV7-3, the J call TRBJ2-2; 8 bases fit TRBD1. The CDR3 consists of 14 residues. V was pared by 5 bases and J by 7 bases, with 6 bases of the junction left unmatched. CDR1 is SGHTA, CDR2 FQGTGA, per germline. The CDR3 nucleotides read TGTGCCAGCAGCCCCAGGGGGCCGGACGGGGAGCTGTTTTTT. The encoded protein is CASSPRGPDGELFF.

The rearrangement uses TRBV7-9 and TRBJ1-1, with 8 positions matching TRBD1. With 3 bases clipped from V and 8 bases from J, the junction kept 2 bases outside the gene matches. The CDR3 sequence is 12 residues long. The germline V gene encodes CDR1 SEHNR and CDR2 FQNEAQ (reference sequence). CDR3 amino acids: CASSLGQAEAFF. CDR3 bases: TGTGCCAGCAGCTTGGGACAGGCCGAAGCTTTCTTT.

V and J are TRBV4-3 and TRBJ2-2, with D uncertain. The CDR3 contains 15 residues. The germline gives CDR1 LGHNA, CDR2 YSLEER. Deletions cut 0 bases from V and 5 bases from J, with 10 bases between. The CDR3 coding sequence is TGCGCCAGCAGCCAAGAAGGCCTAGGTACCGGGGAGCTGTTTTTT. Translated: CASSQEGLGTGELFF.

This rearrangement joins TRBV19 to TRBJ2-3; no firm D call. The length of the CDR3 is 14 residues. Germline assignment: CDR1 LNHDA and CDR2 SQIVND (reference sequence). V gave up 3 bases and J gave up 0 bases, with 7 bases separating them. The CDR3, as DNA: TGTGCCAGTAGTATTAGTCGCAGCACAGATACGCAGTATTTT. It is translated as CASSISRSTDTQYF.

DNA for the CDR3: TGCGCCAGCAGCCAAAATATAGCGGGGGGCCCCAACACCGGGGAGCTGTTTTTT. This sequence encodes CASSQNIAGGPNTGELFF. V usage is TRBV4-3 and J usage is TRBJ2-2; TRBD2 agrees at 10 bases. The junction had 8 bases not matched to a gene; V was cut back by 2 bases and J by 2 bases. Germline CDR1 and CDR2: LGHNA and YSLEER. The CDR3 spans 18 residues.

This clone has just a few counts. This chain uses TRBV19 with TRBJ1-2; D unclear. The length of the CDR3 is 12 residues. Trimming left V 4 bases short and J 8 bases short, with 11 bases between. Germline V CDR1 and CDR2: LNHDA, SQIVND (reference sequence). The chain's CDR3 is CASSTRSGGYTF. The CDR3 nucleotides read TGTGCCAGTAGTACCCGGTCCGGGGGCTACACCTTC. The full variable domain, with the rest looked up from reference TRBV19 and TRBJ1-2, is DGGITQSPKYLFRKEGQNVTLSCEQNLNHDAMYWYRQDPGQGLRLIYYSQIVNDFQKGDIAEGYSVSREKKESFPLTVTSAQKNPTAFYLCASSTRSGGYTFGSGTRLTVV.

The table lists this clone with a count of one. The rearrangement uses TRBV12-2 and TRBJ2-7; no DNA check was done on the table's D call, TRBD1. TRBV12-2 is termed a pseudogene. The CDR3 sequence is 15 residues long. In nucleotides, the CDR3 is TGTGCAAGTCGCTCCAGAGACCAAACACTCCGGCAGGAGTACTTC. This gives the protein CASRSRDQTLRQEYF.

The chain employs TRBV28 and TRBJ1-6, with D uncertain. Trimming shortened V by 11 bases and J by 10 bases, and 15 bases separated the two germline ends. Germline values: CDR1 MDHEN, CDR2 SYDVKM. This CDR3 comprises 12 residues. The CDR3 loop reads CAAGQPKSPLHF. The CDR3 region has the DNA TGTGCCGCGGGCCAGCCAAAATCACCCCTCCACTTT.

J is TRBJ1-5 and V is TRBV6-5, with 8 bases matching TRBD1. The CDR3 runs to 15 residues. Trimming cost V 7 bases and J 4 bases; bases outside gene matches: 9. CDR1 is MNHEY and CDR2 is SVGAGI in the germline V gene. The CDR3 coding sequence is TGTGCCAGCAAAAATCCAGGGGGCCGAAATCAGCCCCAGCATTTT. Its translation is CASKNPGGRNQPQHF.